The next 9 T cell receptor beta chains were all read from a single sample in a study of human T cells and chemical hapten exposure. Time point denoted: pre-sensitization, week 0. The treatment: therapeutic diphenylcyclopropenone sensitization with weekly scalp DPC. TCRdb used MiXCR to reprocess the RACE reads, holding one entry per CDR3 protein. The sample includes 55,000 to 75,000 distinct CDR3 sequences, roughly 6.7% of them seen just once. Material: whole blood, obtained in connection with sensitization to the hapten diphenylcyclopropenone (DPC). These receptors were collected from a woman younger than 45 with alopecia areata. Some clones in this sample may be carry-over from other donors' samples.

Of note for this clonotype: This may be a read error, as it is one base from a much larger clone. The CDR3 nucleotides are TGTGCCAGCAGCTTGACAGGGACGTCAAATTCACCCCTCCACTTT. Translating it yields CASSLTGTSNSPLHF. The rearrangement joins TRBV7-8 to TRBJ1-6, with 7 bases fitting TRBD1. V gave up 3 bases and J gave up 7 bases; unmatched junction bases: 6. The CDR3 spans 15 residues. Germline V CDR1 and CDR2: SGHVS, FQNEAQ. Based on the CDR3 plus reference TRBV7-8 and TRBJ1-6, the full variable domain is GAGVSQSPRYKVAKRGQDVALRCDPISGHVSLFWYQQALGQGPEFLTYFQNEAQLDKSGLPSDRFFAERPEGSVSTLKIQRTQQEDSAVYLCASSLTGTSNSPLHFGNGTRLTVT.

At least ten counts were recorded for this clonotype. The V gene is TRBV20-1, the J gene TRBJ2-5, with D perhaps matching TRBD2 (6 bases). Trimming took 8 bases from V and 2 from J, leaving 12 bases between them. The CDR3 contains 12 residues. The germline CDR1 and CDR2 sequences are DFQATT and SNEGSKA (reference sequence). In nucleotides, the CDR3 is TGCAGTCACGCGGGACGACAAGAGACCCAGTACTTC. Its translation: CSHAGRQETQYF.

This clonotype was seen at least ten times. J is TRBJ1-1 and V is TRBV7-6, with D uncertain. Germline values: CDR1 SGHVS, CDR2 FNYEAQ. This CDR3 region has 15 residues. Trimming took 2 bases from V and 1 from J, leaving 11 bases between them. The CDR3 coding sequence is TGTGCCAGCAGCTTAATATCCGAGGGGAACACTGAAGCTTTCTTT. Residues: CASSLISEGNTEAFF.

In this sample, this clonotype turned up many times. This chain connects TRBV12-3 or TRBV12-4 to TRBJ1-1; 10 nucleotides agree with TRBD1. The CDR3 contains 17 residues. J was trimmed by 6 bases and V by 6 bases; bases with no gene match: 16. As DNA, the CDR3 is TGTGCCAGCAGCAAAGTGACAGTTGACAGGGGGCGACCTGAAGCTTTCTTT. This encodes CASSKVTVDRGRPEAFF.

This clonotype was seen at least ten times. J is TRBJ1-2 and V is TRBV6-5, with TRBD1 identical over 8 bases. The CDR3 sequence is 15 residues long. The J segment lost 6 bases and the V segment lost 5 bases, leaving 11 bases of the junction unmatched. Germline loops: CDR1 MNHEY, CDR2 SVGAGI. CDR3 nucleotide sequence: TGTGCCAGCAGTCTGACCTGGACAGGGTTAGATGGCTACACCTTC. Protein sequence: CASSLTWTGLDGYTF.

This clonotype has at least ten counts. This rearrangement joins TRBV7-8 to TRBJ1-4; 8 bases are a match to TRBD1. This CDR3 has 18 amino acids. Germline CDR1 is SGHVS and CDR2 is FQNEAQ. V lost 4 bases, J lost 5 bases, and 15 bases stayed unmatched. The CDR3 region has the DNA TGTGCCAGCAGCTCCCGGAGCACCCGACAGGGGCGGAATGAAAAACTGTTTTTT. Its translation is CASSSRSTRQGRNEKLFF.

This rearrangement joins TRBV6-1 to TRBJ1-6, with TRBD1 identical over 7 bases. Germline V gene lookup returns CDR1 MNHNS and CDR2 SASEGT. The junction had 9 bases not matched to a gene; V was cut back by 7 bases and J by 9 bases. This CDR3 spans 14 amino acids. Here the CDR3 reads CASIQTGSFSPLHF. CDR3 nucleotides: TGTGCCAGCATCCAGACAGGGAGCTTTTCACCCCTCCACTTT.

This clonotype was seen many times. The rearrangement uses TRBV28 and TRBJ1-1, with 10 nucleotides matching TRBD1. Germline loops: CDR1 MDHEN, CDR2 SYDVKM. CDR3 size: 17 residues. J gave up 3 bases and V 6 bases, and 13 bases lay outside the gene matches. CDR3 in DNA: TGTGCCAGCAGGCCCGGGACAGGGGTTTGGTTTGACACTGAAGCTTTCTTT. This codes for CASRPGTGVWFDTEAFF.

This clonotype showed up just a few times. This chain joins TRBV20-1 and TRBJ1-2; D is perhaps TRBD1 (6 bases). CDR3 length: 13 amino acids. Trimming removed 4 bases from V and 5 bases from J, with 14 bases in between. Germline V lookup: CDR1 DFQATT, CDR2 SNEGSKA (reference sequence). The DNA of the CDR3 is TGCAGTGCTACTAGGACACAGGGATATGGCTACACCTTC. It yields the protein CSATRTQGYGYTF.